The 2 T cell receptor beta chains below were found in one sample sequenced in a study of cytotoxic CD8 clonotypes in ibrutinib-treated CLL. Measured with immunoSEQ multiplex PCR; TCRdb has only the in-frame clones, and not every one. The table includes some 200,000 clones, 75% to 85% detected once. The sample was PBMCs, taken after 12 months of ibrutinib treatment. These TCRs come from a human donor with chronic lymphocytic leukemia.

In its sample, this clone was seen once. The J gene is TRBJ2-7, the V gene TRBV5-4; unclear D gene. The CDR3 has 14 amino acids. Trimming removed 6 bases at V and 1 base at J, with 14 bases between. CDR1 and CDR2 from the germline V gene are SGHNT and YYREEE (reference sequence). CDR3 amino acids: CASTPRAGSYEQYF. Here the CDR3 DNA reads TGTGCCAGCACCCCCCGAGCCGGGTCCTACGAGCAGTACTTC. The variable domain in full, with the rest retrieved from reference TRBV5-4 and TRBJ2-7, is ETGVTQSPTHLIKTRGQQVTLRCSSQSGHNTVSWYQQALGQGPQFIFQYYREEENGRGNFPPRFSGLQFPNYSSELNVNALELDDSALYLCASTPRAGSYEQYFGPGTRLTVT.

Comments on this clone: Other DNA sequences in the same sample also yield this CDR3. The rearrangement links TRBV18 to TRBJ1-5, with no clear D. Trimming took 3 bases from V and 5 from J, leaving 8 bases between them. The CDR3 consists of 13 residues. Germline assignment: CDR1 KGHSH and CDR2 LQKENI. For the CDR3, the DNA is TGTGCCAGCTCACCCGGCCGAGATCAGCCCCAGCATTTT. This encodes CASSPGRDQPQHF.